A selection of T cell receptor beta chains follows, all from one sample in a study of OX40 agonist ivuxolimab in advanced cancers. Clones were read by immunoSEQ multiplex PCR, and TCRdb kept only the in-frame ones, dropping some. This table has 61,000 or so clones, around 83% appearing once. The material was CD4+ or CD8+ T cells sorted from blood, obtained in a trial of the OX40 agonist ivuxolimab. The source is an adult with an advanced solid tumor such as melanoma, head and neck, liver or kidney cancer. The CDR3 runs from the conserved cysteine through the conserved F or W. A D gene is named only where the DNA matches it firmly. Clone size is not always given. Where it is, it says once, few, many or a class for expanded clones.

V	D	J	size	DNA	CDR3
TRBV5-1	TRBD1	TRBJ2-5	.	TGCGCCAGCAGCCCCGGGTCGTCGGACAGGGAAGAGACCCAGTACTTC	CASSPGSSDREETQYF
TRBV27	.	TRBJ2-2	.	TGTGCCAGCAGTCCCACGACCGCGACGCGAGCCGGGGAGCTGTTTTTT	CASSPTTATRAGELFF
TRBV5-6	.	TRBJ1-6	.	TGTGCCAGCAGCTTGCTTGGACAGCCATATAATTCACCCCTCCACTTT	CASSLLGQPYNSPLHF
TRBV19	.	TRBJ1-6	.	TGTGCCAGTACCCTAGGGGGACAAGTTAATTCACCCCTCCACTTT	CASTLGGQVNSPLHF
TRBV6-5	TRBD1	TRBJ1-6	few	TGTGCCAGCAGTAAAGGGACAGGATGGGTTTCACCCCTCCACTTT	CASSKGTGWVSPLHF
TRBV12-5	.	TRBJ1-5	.	TGTGCTAGTGGTTTAGGACAGCTCAATCAGCCCCAGCATTTT	CASGLGQLNQPQHF
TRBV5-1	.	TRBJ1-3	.	TGCGCCAGCAGCTTGGGGGCTAGTGGAAACACCATATATTTT	CASSLGASGNTIYF
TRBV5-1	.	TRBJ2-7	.	TGCGCCAGCAGCTTTGAAGCGTCTCTCTACGAGCAGTACTTC	CASSFEASLYEQYF
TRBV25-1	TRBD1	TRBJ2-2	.	TGTGCCAGCCTCGGACAGGCCTTCACCGGGGAGCTGTTTTTT	CASLGQAFTGELFF
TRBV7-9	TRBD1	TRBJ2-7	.	TGTGCCAGCAGCTCCGACAGGGTGGACGAGCAGTACTTC	CASSSDRVDEQYF
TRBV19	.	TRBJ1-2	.	TGTGCCAGTAGTATTAGGACAAACTACTATGGCTACACCTTC	CASSIRTNYYGYTF
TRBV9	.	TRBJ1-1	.	TGTGCCAGCAGCGTAGGAGGGGCTGAGACTGAAGCTTTCTTT	CASSVGGAETEAFF
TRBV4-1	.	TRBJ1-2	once	TGCGCCAGCAGCCCCCAGACAAACTATGGCTACACCTTC	CASSPQTNYGYTF
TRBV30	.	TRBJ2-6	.	TGTGCCTCACGGGAGTCTGGGGCCAACGTCCTGACTTTC	CASRESGANVLTF
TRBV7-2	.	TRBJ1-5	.	TGTGCCAGCAGCTTAGTCGGGTCGGGGGGGGATCAGCCCCAGCATTTT	CASSLVGSGGDQPQHF
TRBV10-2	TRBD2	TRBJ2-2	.	TGCGCCAGCAGTGAGTGGACTAGCGGGAGGAACACCGGGGAGCTGTTTTTT	CASSEWTSGRNTGELFF
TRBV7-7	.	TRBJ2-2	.	TGTGCCAGCAGCTTAGAGATTTCCGGGGAGCTGTTTTTT	CASSLEISGELFF
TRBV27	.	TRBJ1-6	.	TGTGCCAGCAGAAGATTAAGCTCCTATAATTCACCCCTCCACTTT	CASRRLSSYNSPLHF
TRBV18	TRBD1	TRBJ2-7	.	TGTGCCAGCTCATGGGACAGGGTCTACGAGCAGTACTTC	CASSWDRVYEQYF
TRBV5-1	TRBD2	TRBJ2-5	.	TGCGCCAGCAGCTTGGCCGTTGGGCTAGCGGGGCCAGAGACCCAGTACTTC	CASSLAVGLAGPETQYF
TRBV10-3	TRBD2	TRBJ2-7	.	TGTGCCACCCTCATAGCGGGGGGGTTTTACGAGCAGTACTTC	CATLIAGGFYEQYF
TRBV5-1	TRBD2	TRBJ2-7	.	TGCGCCAGCAGCTCACGGACTAGCGGGGGACCCTACGAGCAGTACTTC	CASSSRTSGGPYEQYF
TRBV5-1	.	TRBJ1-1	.	TGCGCCAGCAGCTTAGGGGTGGTTAGCTGGGGAGCTTTCTTT	CASSLGVVSWGAFF
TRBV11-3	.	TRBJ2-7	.	TGTGCCAGCAGCTTAGTACCCTACGAGCAGTACTTC	CASSLVPYEQYF
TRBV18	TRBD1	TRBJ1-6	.	TGTGCCAGCTCACCGCGGGACAGCCATAATTCACCCCTCCACTTT	CASSPRDSHNSPLHF
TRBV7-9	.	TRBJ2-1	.	TGTGCCAGCAGCCTAGTGGAGGGGGCGGTGCAGTTCTTC	CASSLVEGAVQFF
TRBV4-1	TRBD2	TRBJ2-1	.	TGCGCCAGCAGCCAAGTGGACTTGGGACTAGCGGGGGGAAATGAGCAGTTCTTC	CASSQVDLGLAGGNEQFF
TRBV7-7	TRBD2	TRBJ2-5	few	TGTGCTAGCAGTCCTGGACTAGCGGGTAGAGAGACCCAGTACTTC	CASSPGLAGRETQYF
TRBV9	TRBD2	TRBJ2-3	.	TGTGCCAGCAGCGTAGCCACTGGACTAGGGGTAGATACGCAGTATTTT	CASSVATGLGVDTQYF
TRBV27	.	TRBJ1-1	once	TGTGCCAGCAGAATGCAGGGCTCCCCCACTGAAGCTTTCTTT	CASRMQGSPTEAFF
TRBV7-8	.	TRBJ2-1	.	TGTGCCAGCAGCCATGGGTCACGCTACAATGAGCAGTTCTTC	CASSHGSRYNEQFF
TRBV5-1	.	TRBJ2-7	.	TGCGCCAGCAGCCCTGGGATCCTAGGGGGCGAGCAGTACTTC	CASSPGILGGEQYF
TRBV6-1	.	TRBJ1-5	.	TGTGCCAGCAGTGCTCATGGGGATCAGCCCCAGCATTTT	CASSAHGDQPQHF
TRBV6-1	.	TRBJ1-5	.	TGTGCCAGCAGAACCGGGACGGCCAATCAGCCCCAGCATTTT	CASRTGTANQPQHF
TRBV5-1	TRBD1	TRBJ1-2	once	TGCGCCAGCAGTCTACAGGGGGACTATGGCTACACCTTC	CASSLQGDYGYTF
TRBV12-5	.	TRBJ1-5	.	TGTGCTAGTGGTTTGGCCGACGCCCGCGGACGGGACAATCAGCCCCAGCATTTT	CASGLADARGRDNQPQHF
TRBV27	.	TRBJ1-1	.	TGTGCCAGCAGATTCCAGGGTATGAACACTGAAGCTTTCTTT	CASRFQGMNTEAFF
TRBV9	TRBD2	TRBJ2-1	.	TGTGCCAGCAGCCCGAGCGGGGGGGTAGTAAATGAGCAGTTCTTC	CASSPSGGVVNEQFF
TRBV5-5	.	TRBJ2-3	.	TGTGCCAGCAGCTTGTTCGGATTCACAGATACGCAGTATTTT	CASSLFGFTDTQYF
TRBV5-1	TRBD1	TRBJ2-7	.	TGCGCCAGCAGCACAACGACAGGGCGTTTGTACGAGCAGTACTTC	CASSTTTGRLYEQYF
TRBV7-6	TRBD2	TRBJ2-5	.	TGTGCCAGCAGCTTACCCCAGACTAGCGGGGGACTGGTAAAGGGAGAGACCCAGTACTTC	CASSLPQTSGGLVKGETQYF
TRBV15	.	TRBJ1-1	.	TGTGCCACCAGCAGCCGGGCCAAAAACACTGAAGCTTTCTTT	CATSSRAKNTEAFF
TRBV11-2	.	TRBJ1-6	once	TGTGCCAGCAGCCCCGGTCTAACTAGTCTCCACTTT	CASSPGLTSLHF
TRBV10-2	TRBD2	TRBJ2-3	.	TGCGCCAGCACTCAGGGGCGGGGGGTTCCAGATACGCAGTATTTT	CASTQGRGVPDTQYF
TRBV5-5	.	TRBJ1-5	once	TGTGCCAGCAGCGTAGGGGAATTAGGCAATCAGCCCCAGCATTTT	CASSVGELGNQPQHF
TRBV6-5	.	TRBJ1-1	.	TGTGCCAGCAGTTATGGGCAAAGTATGAACACTGAAGCTTTCTTT	CASSYGQSMNTEAFF
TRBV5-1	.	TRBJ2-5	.	TGCGCCAGCAGCTTGATCACAGGGAGCCAAGAGACCCAGTACTTC	CASSLITGSQETQYF
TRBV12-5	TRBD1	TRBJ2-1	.	TGTGCTAGTGGTCCGCCCCAGCGAGGGGGCCGTCTTGAGCAGTTCTTC	CASGPPQRGGRLEQFF
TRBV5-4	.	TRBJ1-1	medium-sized	TGTGCCAGCAGCTTGGACGAGGGCACTGAAGCTTTCTTT	CASSLDEGTEAFF
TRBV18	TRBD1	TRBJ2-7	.	TGTGCCAGCTCACCAGGGACAGGGGTCCCCTACGAGCAGTACTTC	CASSPGTGVPYEQYF
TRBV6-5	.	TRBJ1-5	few	TGTGCCAGCAGTCAGCTTAATAGCAATCAGCCCCAGCATTTT	CASSQLNSNQPQHF
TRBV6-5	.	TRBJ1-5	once	TGTGCCAGCAGTAGAACCGGGACGACTAATCAGCCCCAGCATTTT	CASSRTGTTNQPQHF
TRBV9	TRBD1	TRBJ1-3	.	TGTGCCAGCAGCCTAGGGACAGGGGGTGGAAACACCATATATTTT	CASSLGTGGGNTIYF
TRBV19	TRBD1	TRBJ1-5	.	TGTGCCAGTAGTGCCCCGGGACAGCTAAGCAATCAGCCCCAGCATTTT	CASSAPGQLSNQPQHF
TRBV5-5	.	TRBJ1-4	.	TGTGCCAGCAGCTTCCTGTACTCCGGACAACGAGGCAGGGGCATCGAAAAACTGTTTTTT	CASSFLYSGQRGRGIEKLFF